This entry lists 13 T cell receptor beta chains sequenced from one sample in a study of cytomegalovirus exposure and HLA in healthy donors. This PCR relied on a set of 60 Vbeta primers and 13 Jbeta primers. Only in-frame clones appear in the TCRdb table, and some are missing; sequencing was by immunoSEQ multiplex PCR. The table shows around 130,000 clones, with around 75% occurring only once. The sequenced sample was PBMCs. The source of these receptors is a female donor in good health and CMV-seronegative.

This chain uses TRBV7-2 with TRBJ2-3, with no clear D. V was clipped by 2 bases and J by 5 bases, with 11 bases between them. The CDR3 sequence is 14 residues long. From germline, CDR1 is SGHTA and CDR2 FQGNSA. The CDR3, as DNA: TGTGCCAGCAGCTTAAGGCGAGGAAGAGATACGCAGTATTTT. It codes for CASSLRRGRDTQYF.

This chain links TRBV6-4 with TRBJ2-5; 10 nucleotides agree with TRBD2. After removal of 6 bases from V and 2 bases from J, the junction contained 6 bases not matched to a gene. Germline V gene data show CDR1 as MRHNA and CDR2 as SNTAGT. The CDR3 has 15 residues. CDR3 residues: CASRPETSGQETQYF. Written as DNA, the CDR3 is TGTGCCAGCAGGCCCGAGACTAGCGGGCAAGAGACCCAGTACTTC.

V and J are TRBV11-2 and TRBJ2-1; TRBD2 might be the D (6 bases). Germline CDR1 is SGHAT and CDR2 is FQNNGV. The germline V and J ends were trimmed by 2 bases and 1 base, with 9 bases remaining between them. The CDR3 extends over 15 amino acids. Written as DNA, the CDR3 is TGTGCCAGCAGCTTAAGTAGCGGATCCTACAATGAGCAGTTCTTC. The encoded protein is CASSLSSGSYNEQFF.

This chain joins TRBV5-1 and TRBJ2-3; D possibly corresponds to TRBD2 (6 bases). Per the germline V gene, CDR1 is SGHRS and CDR2 is YFSETQ. The V and J ends lost 2 bases and 2 bases respectively, with 12 bases between them. CDR3 length: 15 residues. CDR3 sequence reads: CASSFTSTNTDTQYF. The CDR3 nucleotides are TGCGCCAGCAGCTTTACTAGCACCAACACAGATACGCAGTATTTT.

The chain recombines TRBV29-1 with TRBJ2-1; 7 bases line up with TRBD1. This CDR3 comprises 14 residues. Germline CDR1 and CDR2: SQVTM and ANQGSEA. After removal of 7 bases from V and 3 bases from J, the junction contained 9 bases not matched to a gene. The CDR3 protein is CSATGTENYNEQFF. The CDR3 DNA follows: TGCAGCGCAACCGGGACAGAAAACTACAATGAGCAGTTCTTC.

The V call is TRBV19, the J call TRBJ1-5; D possibly corresponds to TRBD1 (5 bases). The germline gives CDR1 LNHDA, CDR2 SQIVND (reference sequence). The V and J ends lost 6 bases and 0 bases respectively, with 12 bases between them. This CDR3 spans 15 amino acids. The CDR3: CASSLDTYSNQPQHF. CDR3 DNA: TGTGCCAGTAGCCTGGACACTTATAGCAATCAGCCCCAGCATTTT.

The gene calls are TRBV10-2 and TRBJ1-1; the D is unclear. This CDR3 contains 11 residues. Germline lookup yields CDR1 WSHSY and CDR2 SAAADI. The V end lost 5 bases, the J end lost 8 bases, and 9 bases lay between the germline ends. This CDR3 is CASSSGFEAFF. DNA of the CDR3: TGCGCCAGCAGTTCGGGGTTCGAAGCTTTCTTT.

V is TRBV19 and J is TRBJ1-5, with 9 bases lining up with TRBD1. From germline, CDR1 is LNHDA and CDR2 SQIVND (reference sequence). With V trimmed by 4 bases and J by 3 bases, 7 bases remained unmatched. The CDR3 is 16 amino acids. In DNA form, the CDR3 reads TGTGCCAGTAGTACCCCGGGACAGGGTAACAATCAGCCCCAGCATTTT. Its protein product is CASSTPGQGNNQPQHF.

CDR3 sequence (DNA): TGCAGCGTTGCAGGACAGGCCGATAGCTCCTACAATGAGCAGTTCTTC. This gives the protein CSVAGQADSSYNEQFF. The V gene is TRBV29-1, the J gene TRBJ2-1, with 7 bases aligning to TRBD1. With V trimmed by 4 bases and J by 0 bases, 9 bases remained unmatched. This CDR3 has 16 amino acids. The germline CDR1 and CDR2 sequences are SQVTM and ANQGSEA.

The rearrangement joins TRBV5-1 to TRBJ2-5; perhaps TRBD1 as D (5 bases). The V end was cut by 0 bases, the J end by 1 base, with 19 bases between. Germline values: CDR1 SGHRS, CDR2 YFSETQ. CDR3 length: 18 amino acids. CDR3 sequence: CASSLAELGQSIQETQYF. CDR3 in DNA: TGCGCCAGCAGCTTGGCCGAATTGGGGCAGTCGATCCAAGAGACCCAGTACTTC.

The chain has TRBV5-4 and TRBJ2-6, with D unclear. Germline V gene sequence: CDR1 SGHNT, CDR2 YYREEE (reference sequence). V was trimmed by 1 base and J by 2 bases, leaving 7 bases between them. The CDR3 contains 15 residues. In nucleotides, the CDR3 is TGTGCCAGCAGCTTGTTTTCAGCTGGGGCCAACGTCCTGACTTTC. Protein sequence: CASSLFSAGANVLTF. The entire variable domain, with the rest obtained from reference TRBV5-4 and TRBJ2-6, is as follows: ETGVTQSPTHLIKTRGQQVTLRCSSQSGHNTVSWYQQALGQGPQFIFQYYREEENGRGNFPPRFSGLQFPNYSSELNVNALELDDSALYLCASSLFSAGANVLTFGAGSRLTVL.

In this sample, this clone turned up a few times. The V call is TRBV23-1, the J call TRBJ2-1, with TRBD2 matching 7 bases. TRBV23-1 is identified as an open reading frame with a role that is uncertain. The CDR3 contains 15 residues. V dropped 7 bases and J dropped 4; count of bases not matched to a gene: 10. The DNA of the CDR3 is TGCGCCAGCAAGCGGCAGGCCGGGGGGTACAATGAGCAGTTCTTC. Its protein is CASKRQAGGYNEQFF.

The chain employs TRBV2 and TRBJ2-7; 7 bases are a match to TRBD1. The germline gives CDR1 SNHLY, CDR2 FYNNEI. The trim removed 4 bases at V and 2 bases at J, leaving 5 bases unmatched. This CDR3 is built from 14 residues. The CDR3 bases are TGTGCCAGCAGTGGACAGGGCTTGACCTACGAGCAGTACTTC. The encoded protein is CASSGQGLTYEQYF.